The rows below give T cell receptor beta chains drawn from one sample of a study of metastatic and nonmetastatic thyroid tumors. TCRdb called clones again from the PCR reads with MiXCR. Of some 52,000 clones listed, roughly 18% are singletons. Sequencing input: blood. These receptors all come from a female donor with papillary thyroid cancer or a benign thyroid nodule (not recorded which). Some clones in this sample may be carry-over from other donors' samples. Each CDR3 is given with its conserved first and last residue. A D gene is named only where the DNA matches it firmly. Expanded clones are given a class, and other clones once, few, many or no size at all.

j_call	d_call	clone_size	v_call	cdr3_nt	cdr3_aa
TRBJ2-1	.	.	TRBV20-1	TGCAGTGCTAGTCCCGGAGACGAGCAGTTCTTC	CSASPGDEQFF
TRBJ1-6	.	many	TRBV28	TGTGCCAGCAGGGACAGCAATAATTCACCCCTCCACTTT	CASRDSNNSPLHF
TRBJ1-5	.	.	TRBV7-2	TGTGCCAGCAGCGTAGTGAGCAATCAGCCCCAGCATTTT	CASSVVSNQPQHF
TRBJ2-7	.	many	TRBV10-3	TGTGCCATCAGTGAGTATCAGTCCTACGAGCAGTACTTC	CAISEYQSYEQYF
TRBJ1-5	.	many	TRBV3-1	TGTGCCAGCAGCCTTCAACCCGTTGGACGGGGCAATCAGCCCCAGCATTTT	CASSLQPVGRGNQPQHF
TRBJ1-6	.	many	TRBV30	TGTGCCTGCAAACATACAGTTACCAATTCACCCCTCCACTTT	CACKHTVTNSPLHF
TRBJ1-6	.	many	TRBV27	TGTGCCAGCAGTTTTAGGACAGCCAATTCACCCCTCCACTTT	CASSFRTANSPLHF
TRBJ2-7	TRBD1	.	TRBV11-2	TGTGCCAGCAGCTTAGTAAGAGGGGGCCGACGGATCTACGAGCAGTACTTC	CASSLVRGGRRIYEQYF
TRBJ2-7	.	many	TRBV19	TGTGCAACTCCCCGCCAGGCTCCCTCCTACGAGCAGTACTTC	CATPRQAPSYEQYF
TRBJ2-1	TRBD2	.	TRBV5-1	TGCGCCAGCAGCTTGGAAGCTAGCGGGATATCAGTTCGTGAGCAGTTCTTC	CASSLEASGISVREQFF
TRBJ1-1	TRBD1	many	TRBV6-1	TGTGCCAGCAGTAGGGACAGGAACACTGAAGTTTTCTTT	CASSRDRNTEVFF
TRBJ1-1	.	.	TRBV6-2/TRBV6-3	TGTGCCAGCAGATCCGGACAAGCTTTCTTT	CASRSGQAFF
TRBJ2-7	TRBD2	many	TRBV11-2	TGTGCCAGCAGCGCGCCGGGACTAGACCTAAACGAGCAGTACTTC	CASSAPGLDLNEQYF
TRBJ2-7	.	.	TRBV27	TGTGCCAGCAGTCCCAACGCCGGGTACGAGCAGTACTTC	CASSPNAGYEQYF
TRBJ1-6	.	few	TRBV20-1	TGCAGTGCTACTCGGGATAGGGGGGCCCTGATCTCCTATAATTCACCCCTCCACTTT	CSATRDRGALISYNSPLHF
TRBJ1-5	.	many	TRBV20-1	TGCAGTGCTAGGGGGACTCGGAGCAATCAGCCCCAGCATTTT	CSARGTRSNQPQHF
TRBJ2-5	TRBD2	many	TRBV3-1	TGTGCCAGCAGCCACCTAGCGGGTGGCCAAGAGACCCAGTACTTC	CASSHLAGGQETQYF
TRBJ2-7	.	medium-sized	TRBV5-1	TGCGCCAGCAGCTTAGGAGCGGAAGCCCTCTACGAGCAGTACTTC	CASSLGAEALYEQYF
TRBJ2-7	TRBD1	.	TRBV7-8	TGTGCCAGCAGCTTATCTGACAGGGACGGAACCTACGAGCAGTACTTC	CASSLSDRDGTYEQYF
TRBJ2-1	TRBD2	many	TRBV6-1	TGTGCCAGCAGTGCTGGACTAGCGGGAGTTCGTGATGAGCAGTTCTTC	CASSAGLAGVRDEQFF
TRBJ2-7	.	many	TRBV25-1	TGTGCCAGCAGTGTCGAGGGAAGGTACGAGCAGTACTTC	CASSVEGRYEQYF
TRBJ1-1	.	many	TRBV5-1	TGCGCCAGCAGCACGGACAGTTTGAACACTGAAGCTTTCTTT	CASSTDSLNTEAFF
TRBJ2-5	.	many	TRBV27	TGTGCCAGCAGTCCGGGACTTGGGACCCAGTACTTC	CASSPGLGTQYF
TRBJ2-3	.	.	TRBV28	TGTGCCAGCAGTCGCGGGGAAGGTGGTAAGCAGTATTTT	CASSRGEGGKQYF
TRBJ2-7	.	many	TRBV10-2	TGCGCCAGCAGTGAGCCCTCCTACGAGCAGTACTTC	CASSEPSYEQYF
TRBJ2-1	TRBD2	many	TRBV3-1	TGTGCCAGCAGCCCCCGACTAGCGGGAGGGAGCAATGAGCAGTTCTTC	CASSPRLAGGSNEQFF
TRBJ1-4	.	.	TRBV4-3	TGCGCCAGCAGCCAAGATTTGGTGTACCGAGGGCTTAATGAAAAACTGTTTTTT	CASSQDLVYRGLNEKLFF
TRBJ1-2	.	.	TRBV7-9	TGTGCCAGCAGCCGCTGTACGGACATTAACTATGGCTACACCTTC	CASSRCTDINYGYTF
TRBJ2-1	TRBD2	.	TRBV30	TGTGCCTGTAGTGTCTTGCGGACTAGCGGGACGCAGGCTGAGCAGTTCTTC	CACSVLRTSGTQAEQFF
TRBJ1-2	.	many	TRBV5-5	TGTGCCAGCAGCTTGGGGTGGGGGCAGAACTATGGCTACACCTTC	CASSLGWGQNYGYTF
TRBJ2-1	TRBD2	many	TRBV27	TGTGCCAGCAGTCATGATACCGGGACTAGTCTGTTCTTC	CASSHDTGTSLFF
TRBJ2-7	.	many	TRBV24-1	TGTGCCACCAGTGTGGTAGGGCAGATCCTCTACGAGCAGTACTTC	CATSVVGQILYEQYF
TRBJ1-5	TRBD1	.	TRBV28	TGTGCCAGCGGGACAGGGGAATTCCAGCCCCAGCATTTT	CASGTGEFQPQHF
TRBJ1-1	.	few	TRBV6-1	TGTGCCAGCGGGCTGATGGTATCCCACACTGAAGCTTTCTTT	CASGLMVSHTEAFF
TRBJ1-2	TRBD1	few	TRBV12-3/TRBV12-4	TGTGCCAGCACTCCGGGACAGGGTGGCTACACCTTC	CASTPGQGGYTF
TRBJ1-1	.	many	TRBV27	TGTGCCAGCAGTTTGGCAGGTTACACTGAAGCTTTCTTT	CASSLAGYTEAFF